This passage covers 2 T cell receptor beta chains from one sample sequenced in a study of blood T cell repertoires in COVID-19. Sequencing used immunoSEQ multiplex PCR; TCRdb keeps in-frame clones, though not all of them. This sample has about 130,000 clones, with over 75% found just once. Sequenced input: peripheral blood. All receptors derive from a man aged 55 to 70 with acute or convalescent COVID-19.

This CDR3 is CSALTGTWEQFF. CDR3 DNA: TGCAGCGCTTTGACTGGGACTTGGGAGCAGTTCTTC. The rearrangement uses TRBV29-1 and TRBJ2-1; D may be TRBD2 (6 bases). V was clipped by 7 bases and J by 10 bases, with 17 bases between them. Germline V lookup: CDR1 SQVTM, CDR2 ANQGSEA. CDR3 length: 12 residues.

The CDR3 reads CASTLTGTSGRGEQYF. CDR3 bases: TGTGCCAGCACCCTCACCGGGACTAGCGGGAGGGGCGAGCAGTACTTC. This rearrangement joins TRBV27 to TRBJ2-7; the match to TRBD2 covers 16 bases. Germline lookup yields CDR1 MNHEY and CDR2 SMNVEV (reference sequence). The CDR3 runs 16 residues. Trimming removed 7 bases from V and 6 bases from J; junction bases left unmatched: 9.